This TCR beta chain derives from a study of CD8 T cells in ankylosing spondylitis. TCRdb redid the calling of the 5' RACE reads with MiXCR, one entry per CDR3 protein. The sample has approximately 250,000 distinct CDR3 sequences; roughly 25% are singletons. The CDR3 is 14 residues long. The germline CDR1 and CDR2 sequences are DFQATT and SNEGSKA (reference sequence). V was pared by 3 bases and J by 4 bases, with 14 bases between. This sequence originates from a male donor with ankylosing spondylitis or in good health (not recorded which). The V gene is TRBV20-1, the J gene TRBJ2-3, with D perhaps being TRBD1 or TRBD2 (6 bases each). The sequenced material came from blood, either unsorted or a sorted T cell fraction (not recorded which). CDR3 residues: CSASEGGPADTQYF. CDR3 nucleotides: TGCAGTGCTAGCGAAGGGGGGCCGGCAGATACGCAGTATTTT.